This record covers a single T cell receptor (beta chain). What it binds is not known. The data were obtained in a study of Ad26.COV2.S vaccination and SARS-CoV-2 variants. In the study overall: A participant enrolled in the COV1001 Ad26.COV2.S trial arm provided the sample. Ad26.COV2.S given intramuscularly, once or twice 56 days apart.

Germline CDR1 SGHVS, CDR2 FNYEAQ. V was pared by 1 base and J by 7 bases, with 17 bases between. The CDR3 totals 15 residues. Treatment described: 15 to 20 received Ad26.COV2.S at low or high dose, single or two shots; 5 received placebo; per-sample allocation not given. The samples were gathered on day 63 after the first injection of vaccine or placebo. In the vaccine, an Ad26 vector expressed the SARS-CoV-2 spike of the Wuhan strain. Study conclusions and caveats: Vaccinees reportedly had broad spike-specific CD8+ and CD4+ T cell responses.

Produced via immunoSEQ multiplex PCR; TCRdb's table is partial and in-frame only. The data hold about 350,000 clones, with more than 85% observed a single time. The sequence was collected from a person aged 18-60 years who received the Ad26.COV2.S COVID-19 vaccine or a placebo. The rearrangement links TRBV7-6 to TRBJ2-7; D is unclear. The source was peripheral blood, collected in a trial of Ad26.COV2.S vaccine versus placebo. CDR3: CASSLEGNSLGEQYF. The CDR3 region has the DNA TGTGCCAGCAGCTTAGAAGGAAACTCCTTGGGGGAGCAGTACTTC.